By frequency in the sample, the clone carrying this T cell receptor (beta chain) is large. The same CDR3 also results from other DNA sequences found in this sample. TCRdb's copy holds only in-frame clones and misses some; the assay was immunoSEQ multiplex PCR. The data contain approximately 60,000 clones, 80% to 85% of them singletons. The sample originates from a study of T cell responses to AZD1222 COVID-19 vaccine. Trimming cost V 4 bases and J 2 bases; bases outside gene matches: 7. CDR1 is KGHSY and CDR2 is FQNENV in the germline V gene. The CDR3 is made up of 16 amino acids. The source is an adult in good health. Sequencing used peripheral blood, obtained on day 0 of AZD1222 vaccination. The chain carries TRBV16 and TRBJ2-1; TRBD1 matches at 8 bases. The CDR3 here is CASSPPPGGPYNEQFF. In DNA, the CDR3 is TGTGCCAGCAGCCCCCCGCCAGGGGGCCCCTACAATGAGCAGTTCTTC.